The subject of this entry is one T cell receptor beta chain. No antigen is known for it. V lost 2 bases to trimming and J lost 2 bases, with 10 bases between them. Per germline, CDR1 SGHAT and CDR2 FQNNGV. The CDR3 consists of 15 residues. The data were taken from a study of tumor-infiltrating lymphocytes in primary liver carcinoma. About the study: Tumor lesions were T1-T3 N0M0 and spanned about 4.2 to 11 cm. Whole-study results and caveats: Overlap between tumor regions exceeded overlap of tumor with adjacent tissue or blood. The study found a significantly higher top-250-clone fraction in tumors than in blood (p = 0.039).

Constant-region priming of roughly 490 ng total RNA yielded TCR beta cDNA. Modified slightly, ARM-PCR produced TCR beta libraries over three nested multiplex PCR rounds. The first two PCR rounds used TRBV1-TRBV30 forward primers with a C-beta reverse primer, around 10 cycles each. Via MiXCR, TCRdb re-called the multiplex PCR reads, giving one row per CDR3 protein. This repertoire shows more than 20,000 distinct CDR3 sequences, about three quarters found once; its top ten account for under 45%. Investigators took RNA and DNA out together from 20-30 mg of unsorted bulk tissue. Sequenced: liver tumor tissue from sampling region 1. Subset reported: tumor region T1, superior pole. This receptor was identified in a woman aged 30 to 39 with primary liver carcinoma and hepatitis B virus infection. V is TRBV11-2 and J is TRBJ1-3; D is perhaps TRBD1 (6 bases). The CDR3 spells CASSLYRETGNTIYF. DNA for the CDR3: TGTGCCAGCAGCTTATACAGGGAGACTGGAAACACCATATATTTT.